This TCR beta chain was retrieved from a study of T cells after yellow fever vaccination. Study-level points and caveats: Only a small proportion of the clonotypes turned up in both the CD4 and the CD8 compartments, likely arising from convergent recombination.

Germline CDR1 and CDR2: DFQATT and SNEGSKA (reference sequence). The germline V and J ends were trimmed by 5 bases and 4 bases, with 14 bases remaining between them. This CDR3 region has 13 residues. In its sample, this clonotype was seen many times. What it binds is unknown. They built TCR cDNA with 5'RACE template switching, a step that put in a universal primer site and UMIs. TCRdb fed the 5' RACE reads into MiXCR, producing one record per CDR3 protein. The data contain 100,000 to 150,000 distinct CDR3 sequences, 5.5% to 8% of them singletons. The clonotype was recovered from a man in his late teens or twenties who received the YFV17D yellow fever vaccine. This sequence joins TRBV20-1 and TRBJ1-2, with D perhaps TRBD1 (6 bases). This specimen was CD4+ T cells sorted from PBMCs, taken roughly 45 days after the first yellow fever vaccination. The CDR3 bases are TGCAGTGCTCAGACAGGCCATTTCTATGGCTACACCTTC. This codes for CSAQTGHFYGYTF.